The present TCR beta chain was sequenced within a study of T cell clonality in common variable immunodeficiency. The CDR3 length is 16 residues. Trimming removed 0 bases from V and 8 bases from J; junction bases left unmatched: 6. Germline V lookup: CDR1 SGHRS, CDR2 YFSETQ. In this sample, this clone turned up many times. Its target is unknown. The read is 3 residues too short to cover the CDR3 end, so that end is filled in from the germline J gene. Other DNA sequences from this sample encode an identical CDR3 as well. Patients and controls were mostly of Caucasian heritage. Assay used: immunoSEQ multiplex PCR; TCRdb lists only in-frame clones, some missing. There are about 21,000 clones in the sample, none observed a single time. Findings and caveats of the study: Reportedly, TCR beta sequences from common variable immunodeficiency showed fewer deletions and N-nucleotide insertions.

The sequence was collected from a human donor with common variable immunodeficiency. The V and J genes are TRBV5-1 and TRBJ2-1, with TRBD2 identical over 12 bases. The sample comprised peripheral blood mononuclear cells. This CDR3 reads CASSLGLAGGTDEQFF. CDR3 bases read: TGCGCCAGCAGCTTGGGGCTAGCGGGGGGGACGGATGAG. Full variable domain (outside the CDR3, taken from reference TRBV5-1 and TRBJ2-1): KAGVTQTPRYLIKTRGQQVTLSCSPISGHRSVSWYQQTPGQGLQFLFEYFSETQRNKGNFPGRFSGRQFSNSRSEMNVSTLELGDSALYLCASSLGLAGGTDEQFFGPGTRLTVL.